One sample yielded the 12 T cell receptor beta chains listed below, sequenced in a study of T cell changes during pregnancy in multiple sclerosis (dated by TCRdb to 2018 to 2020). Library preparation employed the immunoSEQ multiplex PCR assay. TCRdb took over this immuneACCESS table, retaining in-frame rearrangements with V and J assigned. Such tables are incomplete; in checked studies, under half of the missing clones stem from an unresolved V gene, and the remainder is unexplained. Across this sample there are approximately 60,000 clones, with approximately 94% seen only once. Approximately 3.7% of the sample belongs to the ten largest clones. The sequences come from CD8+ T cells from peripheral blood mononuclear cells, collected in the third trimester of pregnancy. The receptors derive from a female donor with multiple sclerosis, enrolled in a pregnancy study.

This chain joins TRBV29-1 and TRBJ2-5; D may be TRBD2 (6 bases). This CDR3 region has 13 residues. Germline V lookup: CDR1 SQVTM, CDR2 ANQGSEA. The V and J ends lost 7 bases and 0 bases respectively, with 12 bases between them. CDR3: CSAPRENQETQYF. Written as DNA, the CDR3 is TGCAGCGCCCCCCGGGAGAACCAAGAGACCCAGTACTTC.

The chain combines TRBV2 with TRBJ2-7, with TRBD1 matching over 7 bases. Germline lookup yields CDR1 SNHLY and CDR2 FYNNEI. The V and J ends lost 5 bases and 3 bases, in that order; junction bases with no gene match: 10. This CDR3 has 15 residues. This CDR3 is CASSQMGDRDYEQYF. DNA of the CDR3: TGTGCCAGCAGTCAAATGGGGGACAGAGACTACGAGCAGTACTTC.

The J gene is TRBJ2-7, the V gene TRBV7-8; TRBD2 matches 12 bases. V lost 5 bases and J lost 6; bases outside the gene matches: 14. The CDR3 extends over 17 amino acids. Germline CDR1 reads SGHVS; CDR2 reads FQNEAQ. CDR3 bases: TGTGCCAGCAGCCCCCGTCTAGCGGGAGGGCCTAGGTCCGAGCAGTACTTC. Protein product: CASSPRLAGGPRSEQYF.

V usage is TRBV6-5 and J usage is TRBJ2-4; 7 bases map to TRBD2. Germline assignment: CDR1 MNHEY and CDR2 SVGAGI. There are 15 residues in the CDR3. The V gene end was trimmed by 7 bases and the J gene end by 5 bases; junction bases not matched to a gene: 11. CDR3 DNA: TGTGCCAGCACCATAGGACTAGGCGGCCAAAACATTCAGTACTTC. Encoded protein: CASTIGLGGQNIQYF.

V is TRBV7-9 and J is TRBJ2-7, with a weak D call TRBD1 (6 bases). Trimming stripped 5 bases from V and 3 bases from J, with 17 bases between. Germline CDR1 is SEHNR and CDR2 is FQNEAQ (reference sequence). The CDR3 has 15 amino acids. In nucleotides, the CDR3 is TGTGCCAGCAGCCCCCCGGACAGCATTGGCTACGAGCAGTACTTC. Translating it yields CASSPPDSIGYEQYF.

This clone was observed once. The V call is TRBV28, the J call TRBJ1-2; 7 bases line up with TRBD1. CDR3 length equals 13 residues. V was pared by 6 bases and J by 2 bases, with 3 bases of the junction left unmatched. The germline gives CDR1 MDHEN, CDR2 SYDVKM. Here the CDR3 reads CASRMTGNYGYTF. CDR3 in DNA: TGTGCCAGCAGAATGACAGGGAACTATGGCTACACCTTC.

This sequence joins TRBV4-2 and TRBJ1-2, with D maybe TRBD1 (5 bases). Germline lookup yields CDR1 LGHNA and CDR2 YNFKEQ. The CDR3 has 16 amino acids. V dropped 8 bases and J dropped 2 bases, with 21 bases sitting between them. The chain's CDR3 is CASQPRPGNLNYGYTF. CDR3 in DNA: TGTGCCAGCCAGCCCCGGCCAGGGAATTTGAACTATGGCTACACCTTC.

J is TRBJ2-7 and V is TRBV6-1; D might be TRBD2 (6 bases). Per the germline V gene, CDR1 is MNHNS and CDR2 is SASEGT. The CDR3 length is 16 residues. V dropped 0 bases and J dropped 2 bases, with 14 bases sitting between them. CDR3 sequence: CASSEAVWAGTYEQYF. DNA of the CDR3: TGTGCCAGCAGTGAAGCGGTCTGGGCGGGAACCTACGAGCAGTACTTC.

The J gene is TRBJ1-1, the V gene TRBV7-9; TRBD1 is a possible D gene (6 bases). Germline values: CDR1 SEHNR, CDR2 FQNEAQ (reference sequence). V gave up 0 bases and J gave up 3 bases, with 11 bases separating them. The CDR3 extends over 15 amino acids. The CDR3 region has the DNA TGTGCCAGCAGCTTAGCAATGGGGGCGGACACTGAAGCTTTCTTT. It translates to CASSLAMGADTEAFF.

The CDR3, as DNA: TGCAGTGCTTTAGTGTGGGAGACCCAGTACTTC. It yields the protein CSALVWETQYF. J is TRBJ2-5 and V is TRBV20-1, with D unclear. The germline V and J ends were trimmed by 5 bases and 5 bases, with 9 bases remaining between them. CDR3 size: 11 residues. Germline CDR1 reads DFQATT; CDR2 reads SNEGSKA (reference sequence).

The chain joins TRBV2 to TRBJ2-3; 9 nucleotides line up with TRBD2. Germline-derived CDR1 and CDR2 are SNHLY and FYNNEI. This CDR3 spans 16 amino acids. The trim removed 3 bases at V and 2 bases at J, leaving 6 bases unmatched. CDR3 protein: CASSEEGLAPTDTQYF. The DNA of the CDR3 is TGTGCCAGCAGTGAGGAGGGACTAGCCCCCACAGATACGCAGTATTTT.

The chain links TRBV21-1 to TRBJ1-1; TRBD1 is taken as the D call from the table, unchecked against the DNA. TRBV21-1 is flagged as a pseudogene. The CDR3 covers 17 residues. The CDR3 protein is CASSITENRVIDTEAFF. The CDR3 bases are TGTGCCAGCAGCATCACAGAAAATAGAGTGATTGACACTGAAGCTTTCTTT.